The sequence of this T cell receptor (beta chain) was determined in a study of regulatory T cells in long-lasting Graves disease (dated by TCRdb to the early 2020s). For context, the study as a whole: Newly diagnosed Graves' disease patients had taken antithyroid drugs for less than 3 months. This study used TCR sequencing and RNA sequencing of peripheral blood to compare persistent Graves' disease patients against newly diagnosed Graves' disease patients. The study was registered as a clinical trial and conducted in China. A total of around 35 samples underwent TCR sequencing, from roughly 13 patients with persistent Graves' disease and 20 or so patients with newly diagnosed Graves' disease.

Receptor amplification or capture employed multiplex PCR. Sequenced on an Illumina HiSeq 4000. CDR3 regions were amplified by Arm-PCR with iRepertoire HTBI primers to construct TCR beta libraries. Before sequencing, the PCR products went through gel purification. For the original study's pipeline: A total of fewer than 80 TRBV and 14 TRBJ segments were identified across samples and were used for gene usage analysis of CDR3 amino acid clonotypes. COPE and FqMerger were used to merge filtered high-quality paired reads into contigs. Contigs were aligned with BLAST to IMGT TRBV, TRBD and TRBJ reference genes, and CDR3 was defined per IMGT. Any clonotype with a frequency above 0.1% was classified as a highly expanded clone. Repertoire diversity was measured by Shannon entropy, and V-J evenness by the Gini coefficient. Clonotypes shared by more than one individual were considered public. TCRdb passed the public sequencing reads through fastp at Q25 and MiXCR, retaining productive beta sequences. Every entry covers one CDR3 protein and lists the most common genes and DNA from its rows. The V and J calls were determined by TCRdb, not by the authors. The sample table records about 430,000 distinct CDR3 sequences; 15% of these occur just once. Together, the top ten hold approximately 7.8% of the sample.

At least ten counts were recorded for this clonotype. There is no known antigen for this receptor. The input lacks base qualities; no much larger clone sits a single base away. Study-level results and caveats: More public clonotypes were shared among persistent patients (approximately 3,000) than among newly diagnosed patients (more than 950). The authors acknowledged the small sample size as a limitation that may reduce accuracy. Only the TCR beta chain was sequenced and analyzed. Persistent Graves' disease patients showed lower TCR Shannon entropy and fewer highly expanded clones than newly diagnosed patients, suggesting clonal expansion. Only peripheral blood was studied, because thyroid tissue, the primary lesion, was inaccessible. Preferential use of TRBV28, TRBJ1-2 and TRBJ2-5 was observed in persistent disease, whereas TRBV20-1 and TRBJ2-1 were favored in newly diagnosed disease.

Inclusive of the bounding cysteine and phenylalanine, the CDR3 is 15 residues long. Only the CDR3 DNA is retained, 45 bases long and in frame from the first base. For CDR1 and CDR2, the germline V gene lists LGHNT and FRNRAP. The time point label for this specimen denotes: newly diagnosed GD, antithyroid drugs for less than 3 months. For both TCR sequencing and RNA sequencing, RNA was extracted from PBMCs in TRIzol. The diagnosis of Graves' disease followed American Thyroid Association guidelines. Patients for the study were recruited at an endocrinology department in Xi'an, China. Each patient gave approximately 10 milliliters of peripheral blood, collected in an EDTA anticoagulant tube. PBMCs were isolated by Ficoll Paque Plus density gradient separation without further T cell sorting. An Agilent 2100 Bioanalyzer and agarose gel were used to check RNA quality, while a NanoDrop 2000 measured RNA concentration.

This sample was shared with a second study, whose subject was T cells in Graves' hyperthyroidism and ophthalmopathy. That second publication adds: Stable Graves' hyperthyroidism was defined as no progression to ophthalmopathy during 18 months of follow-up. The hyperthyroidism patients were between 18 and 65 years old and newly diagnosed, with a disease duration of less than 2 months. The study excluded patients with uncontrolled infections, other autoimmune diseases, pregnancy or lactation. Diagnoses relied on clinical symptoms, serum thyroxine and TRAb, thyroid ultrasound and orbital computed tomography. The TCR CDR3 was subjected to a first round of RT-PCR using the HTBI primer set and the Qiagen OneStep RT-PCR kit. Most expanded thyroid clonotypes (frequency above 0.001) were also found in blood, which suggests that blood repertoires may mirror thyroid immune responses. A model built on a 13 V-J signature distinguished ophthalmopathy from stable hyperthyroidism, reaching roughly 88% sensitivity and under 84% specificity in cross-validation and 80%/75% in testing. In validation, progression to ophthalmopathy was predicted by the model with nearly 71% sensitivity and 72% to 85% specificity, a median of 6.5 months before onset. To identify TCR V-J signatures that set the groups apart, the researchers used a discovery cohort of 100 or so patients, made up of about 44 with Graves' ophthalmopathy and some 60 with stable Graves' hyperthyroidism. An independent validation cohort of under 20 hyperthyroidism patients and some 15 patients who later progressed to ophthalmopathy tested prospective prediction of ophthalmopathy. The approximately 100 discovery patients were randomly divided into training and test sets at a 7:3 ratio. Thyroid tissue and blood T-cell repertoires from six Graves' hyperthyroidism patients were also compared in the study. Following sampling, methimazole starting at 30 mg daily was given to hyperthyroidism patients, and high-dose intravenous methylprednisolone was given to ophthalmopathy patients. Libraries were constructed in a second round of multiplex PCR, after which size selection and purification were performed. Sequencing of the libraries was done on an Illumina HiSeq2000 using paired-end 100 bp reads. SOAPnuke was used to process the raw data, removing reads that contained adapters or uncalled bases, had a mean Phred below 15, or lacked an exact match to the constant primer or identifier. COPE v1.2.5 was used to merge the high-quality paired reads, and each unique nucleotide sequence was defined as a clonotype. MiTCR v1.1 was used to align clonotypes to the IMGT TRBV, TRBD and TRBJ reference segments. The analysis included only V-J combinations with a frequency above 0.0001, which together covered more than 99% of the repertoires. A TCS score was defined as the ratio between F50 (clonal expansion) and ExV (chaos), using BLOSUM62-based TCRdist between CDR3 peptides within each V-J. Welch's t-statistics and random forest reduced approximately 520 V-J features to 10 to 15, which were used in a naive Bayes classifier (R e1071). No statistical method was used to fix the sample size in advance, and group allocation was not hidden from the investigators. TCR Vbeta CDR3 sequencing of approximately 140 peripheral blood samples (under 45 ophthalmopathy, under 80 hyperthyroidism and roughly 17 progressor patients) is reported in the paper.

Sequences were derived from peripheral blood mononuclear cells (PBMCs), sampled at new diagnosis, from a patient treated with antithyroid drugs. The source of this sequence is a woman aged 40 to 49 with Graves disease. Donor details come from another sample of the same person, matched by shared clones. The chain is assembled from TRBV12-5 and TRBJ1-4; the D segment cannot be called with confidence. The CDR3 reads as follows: CPRGDVWRLNEKLFF. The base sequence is TGTCCTCGGGGTGATGTCTGGCGCCTTAATGAAAAACTGTTTTTT.